A selection of T cell receptor beta chains follows, all from one sample in a study of CD8 T cells in Susac syndrome. MiXCR, applied by TCRdb to the immunoSEQ multiplex PCR reads, yields one record per CDR3 protein. The table records roughly 120,000 distinct CDR3 sequences, around 92% of them present only once. The sample comprised CD4+ T cells from PBMCs. These TCRs come from a human donor with multiple sclerosis. Both conserved end residues are part of each CDR3. A D gene is named only where the DNA matches it firmly. The size field is filled for only some rows; it gives once, few, many or a size class.

clone size: .
V gene: TRBV6-6
J gene: TRBJ2-5
D gene: .
CDR3 protein: CAIQEYHGETQYF
CDR3 DNA: TGTGCCATCCAGGAATACCATGGGGAGACCCAGTACTTC

clone size: .
V gene: TRBV19
J gene: TRBJ2-2
D gene: .
CDR3 protein: CASIPRQGITGELFF
CDR3 DNA: TGTGCCAGTATCCCGAGGCAGGGGATCACCGGGGAGCTGTTTTTT

clone size: .
V gene: TRBV5-6
J gene: TRBJ1-2
D gene: TRBD1
CDR3 protein: CASSLLDRGNYGYTF
CDR3 DNA: TGTGCCAGCAGCCTCCTAGACAGGGGAAACTATGGCTACACCTTC

clone size: .
V gene: TRBV9
J gene: TRBJ1-1
D gene: .
CDR3 protein: CASGRQRDTEAFF
CDR3 DNA: TGTGCCAGCGGGAGACAGAGAGACACTGAAGCTTTCTTT

clone size: few
V gene: TRBV30
J gene: TRBJ2-7
D gene: TRBD2
CDR3 protein: CAWSVTSGTYEQYF
CDR3 DNA: TGTGCCTGGAGTGTAACTAGCGGGACCTACGAGCAGTACTTC

clone size: .
V gene: TRBV6-4
J gene: TRBJ2-3
D gene: .
CDR3 protein: CASSESLGNTQYF
CDR3 DNA: TGTGCCAGCAGTGAAAGTCTCGGGAATACGCAGTATTTT

clone size: few
V gene: TRBV7-2
J gene: TRBJ2-5
D gene: TRBD2
CDR3 protein: CASSFAGEETQYF
CDR3 DNA: TGTGCCAGCAGCTTTGCGGGGGAGGAGACCCAGTACTTC

clone size: .
V gene: TRBV11-3
J gene: TRBJ2-3
D gene: TRBD1
CDR3 protein: CASSFGQGRSDTQYF
CDR3 DNA: TGTGCCAGCAGCTTCGGACAGGGGAGGTCAGATACGCAGTATTTT

clone size: .
V gene: TRBV29-1
J gene: TRBJ2-1
D gene: .
CDR3 protein: CSALPNYNEQFF
CDR3 DNA: TGCAGCGCCCTCCCTAATTACAATGAGCAGTTCTTC

clone size: .
V gene: TRBV7-9
J gene: TRBJ2-7
D gene: .
CDR3 protein: CASSWGSPYEQYF
CDR3 DNA: TGTGCCAGCAGCTGGGGCAGCCCCTACGAGCAGTACTTC

clone size: once
V gene: TRBV9
J gene: TRBJ1-6
D gene: TRBD1
CDR3 protein: CASSAQQGAGNSPLHF
CDR3 DNA: TGTGCCAGCAGCGCACAACAGGGGGCTGGCAATTCACCCCTCCACTTT

clone size: .
V gene: TRBV4-2
J gene: TRBJ2-7
D gene: TRBD2
CDR3 protein: CASSRTSGGALSF
CDR3 DNA: TGTGCCAGCAGCCGAACTAGCGGGGGGGCCTTAAGCTTC